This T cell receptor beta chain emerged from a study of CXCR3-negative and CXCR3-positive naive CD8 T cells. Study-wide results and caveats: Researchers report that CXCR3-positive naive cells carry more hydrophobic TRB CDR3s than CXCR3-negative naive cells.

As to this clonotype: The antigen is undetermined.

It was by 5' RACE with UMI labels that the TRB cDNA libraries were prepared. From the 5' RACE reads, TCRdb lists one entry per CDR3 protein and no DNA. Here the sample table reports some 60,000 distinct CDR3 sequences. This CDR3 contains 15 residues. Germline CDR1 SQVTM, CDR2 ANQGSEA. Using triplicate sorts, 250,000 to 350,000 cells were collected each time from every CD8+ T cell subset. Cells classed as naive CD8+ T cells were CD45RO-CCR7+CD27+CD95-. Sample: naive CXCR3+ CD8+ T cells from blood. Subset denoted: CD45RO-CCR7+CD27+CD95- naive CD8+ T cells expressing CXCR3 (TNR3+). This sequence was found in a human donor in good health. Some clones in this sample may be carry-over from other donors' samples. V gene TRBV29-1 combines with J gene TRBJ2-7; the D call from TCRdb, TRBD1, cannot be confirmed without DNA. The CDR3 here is CSVARPGQGPYEQYF.